These 3 T cell receptor beta chains came from one sample sequenced in a study of glioma-infiltrating T cells. TCR alpha and beta CDR3 regions were amplified from RNA using iRepertoire nested multiplex PCR. A single record per CDR3 protein comes from TCRdb applying MiXCR to the multiplex PCR reads. The repertoire consists of under 200,000 distinct CDR3 sequences, with about 46% occurring once and the leading ten covering about 5.2%. Material for sequencing was glioma tissue, nonneoplastic brain tissue, or PBMCs (not recorded which). These receptors all come from a human donor with low-grade glioma or glioblastoma, undergoing nonglioma brain surgery, or in good health (not recorded which).

This clonotype appeared a few times. The rearrangement uses TRBV7-2 and TRBJ2-3, with a weak D call TRBD1 (6 bases). V lost 5 bases and J lost 2, with 20 bases in between. Germline V gene data show CDR1 as SGHTA and CDR2 as FQGNSA. CDR3 length: 17 residues. The CDR3 is CASSTWGHAVVTDTQYF. DNA of the CDR3: TGTGCCAGCAGCACTTGGGGACACGCGGTAGTCACAGATACGCAGTATTTT.

This chain uses TRBV4-1 with TRBJ1-1; D unresolved. The CDR3 runs 14 residues. V gave up 1 base and J gave up 0 bases, with 6 bases separating them. Germline V CDR1 and CDR2: MGHRA, YSYEKL. Here the CDR3 DNA reads TGCGCCAGCAGCCAAGGGGGATTGAACACTGAAGCTTTCTTT. Protein product: CASSQGGLNTEAFF.

This clonotype was seen many times. The chain couples TRBV7-2 to TRBJ2-7, with unresolved D. This CDR3 contains 13 residues. Trimming shortened V by 1 base and J by 4 bases, and 8 bases separated the two germline ends. Germline CDR1 and CDR2: SGHTA and FQGNSA. The DNA for the CDR3 is TGTGCCAGCAGCTTAGGCCTACAGTACGAGCAGTACTTC. This gives the protein CASSLGLQYEQYF.